The rows below give T cell receptor beta chains drawn from one sample of a study of blood T cell repertoires in COVID-19. Method: immunoSEQ multiplex PCR; TCRdb's copy keeps in-frame clones and lacks some. The repertoire holds some 200,000 clones, with more than 70% as singletons. The sample taken for sequencing was PBMCs or T cells enriched from blood (not recorded which). Receptors were obtained from a woman aged 35 to 49 with acute COVID-19. Both conserved end residues are part of each CDR3. A D gene is named only where the DNA matches it firmly. Clone size is not always given. Where it is, it says once, few, many or a class for expanded clones.

cdr3_aa: CASSLYGNTGELFF
cdr3_nt: TGTGCCAGCAGCTTATACGGGAACACCGGGGAGCTGTTTTTT
clone_size: .
j_call: TRBJ2-2
d_call: .
v_call: TRBV7-8

cdr3_aa: CSVGIQPGTGELFF
cdr3_nt: TGCAGCGTCGGGATTCAGCCCGGCACCGGGGAGCTGTTTTTT
clone_size: .
j_call: TRBJ2-2
d_call: .
v_call: TRBV29-1

cdr3_aa: CSAIEGAGTEAFF
cdr3_nt: TGCAGTGCTATTGAGGGGGCGGGCACTGAAGCTTTCTTT
clone_size: .
j_call: TRBJ1-1
d_call: TRBD1
v_call: TRBV20-1

cdr3_aa: CASSIDLSTGTGTEAFF
cdr3_nt: TGTGCCAGTAGTATAGATCTATCTACAGGGACGGGCACTGAAGCTTTCTTT
clone_size: .
j_call: TRBJ1-1
d_call: .
v_call: TRBV19

cdr3_aa: CASRTRESPYEQYF
cdr3_nt: TGTGCCAGCAGAACGCGGGAGAGCCCCTACGAGCAGTACTTC
clone_size: .
j_call: TRBJ2-7
d_call: TRBD2
v_call: TRBV7-2

cdr3_aa: CASRLSRDSPLHF
cdr3_nt: TGTGCCAGCAGATTATCACGGGATTCACCCCTCCACTTT
clone_size: .
j_call: TRBJ1-6
d_call: .
v_call: TRBV2

cdr3_aa: CASSQETGGDLFGNTIYF
cdr3_nt: TGCGCCAGCAGCCAAGAGACAGGGGGAGATCTATTCGGAAACACCATATATTTT
clone_size: .
j_call: TRBJ1-3
d_call: TRBD1
v_call: TRBV4-3

cdr3_aa: CASSYSREDGYTF
cdr3_nt: TGTGCCAGCAGTTACTCGAGGGAGGATGGCTACACCTTC
clone_size: .
j_call: TRBJ1-2
d_call: .
v_call: TRBV6-5

cdr3_aa: CASSKQAEFGNTIYF
cdr3_nt: TGTGCCAGTAGCAAACAGGCGGAGTTTGGAAACACCATATATTTT
clone_size: .
j_call: TRBJ1-3
d_call: .
v_call: TRBV19

cdr3_aa: CASKTGGPWNEQFF
cdr3_nt: TGTGCCAGCAAGACGGGAGGGCCGTGGAATGAGCAGTTCTTC
clone_size: .
j_call: TRBJ2-1
d_call: TRBD2
v_call: TRBV2

cdr3_aa: CASRPGQGNSPLHF
cdr3_nt: TGTGCCAGCAGACCGGGACAGGGTAACTCACCCCTCCACTTT
clone_size: few
j_call: TRBJ1-6
d_call: TRBD1
v_call: TRBV7-9

cdr3_aa: CASSVTTGEAYNEQFF
cdr3_nt: TGTGCCAGCAGCGTTACAACAGGGGAAGCCTACAATGAGCAGTTCTTC
clone_size: .
j_call: TRBJ2-1
d_call: TRBD1
v_call: TRBV9

cdr3_aa: CASSLDRGGQPQHF
cdr3_nt: TGCGCCAGCAGCTTGGACAGGGGGGGACAGCCCCAGCATTTT
clone_size: .
j_call: TRBJ1-5
d_call: TRBD1
v_call: TRBV5-1

cdr3_aa: CASIGAGGAGTEAFF
cdr3_nt: TGTGCCAGCATTGGGGCAGGGGGCGCGGGCACTGAAGCTTTCTTT
clone_size: .
j_call: TRBJ1-1
d_call: TRBD1
v_call: TRBV2

cdr3_aa: CASSIEGHRVKPSYEQYF
cdr3_nt: TGTGCCAGTAGTATAGAGGGGCACAGGGTGAAACCCTCCTACGAGCAGTACTTC
clone_size: .
j_call: TRBJ2-7
d_call: .
v_call: TRBV19

cdr3_aa: CASSYLPGGDTQYF
cdr3_nt: TGTGCCAGCAGTTACTTACCTGGGGGGGATACGCAGTATTTT
clone_size: .
j_call: TRBJ2-3
d_call: .
v_call: TRBV6-2/TRBV6-3

cdr3_aa: CASSVQTGTPPRLNTGELFF
cdr3_nt: TGTGCCAGCAGCGTCCAGACCGGGACTCCCCCGAGACTAAACACCGGGGAGCTGTTTTTT
clone_size: once
j_call: TRBJ2-2
d_call: .
v_call: TRBV9

cdr3_aa: CASSDSQGSGYTF
cdr3_nt: TGTGCCAGCAGTGACTCACAGGGATCTGGCTACACCTTC
clone_size: many
j_call: TRBJ1-2
d_call: .
v_call: TRBV6-6

cdr3_aa: CSATTGTGPLSYEQYF
cdr3_nt: TGCAGCGCCACCACCGGGACAGGCCCGCTCTCCTACGAGCAGTACTTC
clone_size: .
j_call: TRBJ2-7
d_call: TRBD1
v_call: TRBV29-1

cdr3_aa: CASSPMHGGLNQPQHF
cdr3_nt: TGTGCCAGCTCACCAATGCATGGCGGACTAAATCAGCCCCAGCATTTT
clone_size: .
j_call: TRBJ1-5
d_call: .
v_call: TRBV18

cdr3_aa: CARRDRGNTEAFF
cdr3_nt: TGTGCCAGAAGGGACAGGGGGAACACTGAAGCTTTCTTT
clone_size: .
j_call: TRBJ1-1
d_call: .
v_call: TRBV21-1

cdr3_aa: CASSLQGNNQPQHF
cdr3_nt: TGTGCCAGCAGTCTACAGGGAAACAATCAGCCCCAGCATTTT
clone_size: .
j_call: TRBJ1-5
d_call: .
v_call: TRBV13

cdr3_aa: CASSLSGTNTEAFF
cdr3_nt: TGTGCCAGCAGCTTATCGGGTACAAACACTGAAGCTTTCTTT
clone_size: .
j_call: TRBJ1-1
d_call: .
v_call: TRBV7-2

cdr3_aa: CASSPINRGRYTEAFF
cdr3_nt: TGTGCCAGCAGCCCAATTAACAGGGGGCGATACACTGAAGCTTTCTTT
clone_size: .
j_call: TRBJ1-1
d_call: TRBD1
v_call: TRBV11-2

cdr3_aa: CASSRQGWMNTEAFF
cdr3_nt: TGTGCCAGCAGTCGACAGGGATGGATGAACACTGAAGCTTTCTTT
clone_size: .
j_call: TRBJ1-1
d_call: TRBD1
v_call: TRBV6-5

cdr3_aa: CASSSPDRRGGNEQFF
cdr3_nt: TGTGCCAGCAGTTCCCCGGACAGGCGGGGGGGTAATGAGCAGTTCTTC
clone_size: .
j_call: TRBJ2-1
d_call: TRBD2
v_call: TRBV28